A single sample gave rise to the 32 T cell receptor beta chains below, sequenced in a study of cytomegalovirus exposure and HLA in healthy donors. Generated by immunoSEQ multiplex PCR, the TCRdb table keeps only in-frame clones and is missing some. The top ten hold less than 1.5% of the sample, which has some 120,000 clones, over 90% seen once. Sequencing used PBMCs. Source of these receptors: a woman between 18 and 29 years old in good health and CMV-seronegative.

V is TRBV28 and J is TRBJ1-1; tentative D call: TRBD1 (5 bases). CDR1 is MDHEN and CDR2 is SYDVKM in the germline V gene. Trimming shortened V by 2 bases and J by 4 bases, and 14 bases separated the two germline ends. The CDR3 consists of 15 residues. Written as DNA, the CDR3 is TGTGCCAGCAGTTTAGGTCAGGGACTTGGCACTGAAGCTTTCTTT. Protein sequence: CASSLGQGLGTEAFF.

The J gene is TRBJ2-1, the V gene TRBV14, with 10 bases fitting TRBD1. V lost 4 bases and J lost 7; bases outside the gene matches: 10. Germline V gives CDR1 SGHDN, CDR2 FVKESK. The CDR3 runs 16 residues. This CDR3 reads CASSRMGQGFGNEQFF. CDR3 in DNA: TGTGCCAGCAGCCGTATGGGACAGGGGTTTGGGAATGAGCAGTTCTTC.

The J gene is TRBJ2-6, the V gene TRBV29-1; possible D gene TRBD1, 6 bases. V was pared by 6 bases and J by 2 bases, with 8 bases between. Germline V lookup: CDR1 SQVTM, CDR2 ANQGSEA. The CDR3 loop spans 13 amino acids. The CDR3 protein is CSVAGAGANVLTF. CDR3 nucleotide sequence: TGCAGCGTAGCAGGGGCTGGGGCCAACGTCCTGACTTTC.

This clone appeared once. The V and J genes are TRBV6-5 and TRBJ1-1, with 10 bases aligning to TRBD1. This CDR3 contains 14 residues. With V trimmed by 5 bases and J by 5 bases, 5 bases remained unmatched. CDR1 is MNHEY and CDR2 is SVGAGI in the germline V gene. Here the CDR3 reads CASSLDRGRTEAFF. Here the CDR3 DNA reads TGTGCCAGCAGTCTAGACAGGGGGCGAACTGAAGCTTTCTTT.

The chain recombines TRBV7-2 with TRBJ1-5; D gene ambiguous. The V and J ends lost 5 bases and 4 bases respectively, with 9 bases between them. The CDR3 is 13 residues long. Germline V gene sequence: CDR1 SGHTA, CDR2 FQGNSA. The CDR3 sequence: CASSVRGNQPQHF. CDR3 coding DNA: TGTGCCAGCAGCGTCAGAGGGAATCAGCCCCAGCATTTT. Full variable domain (remainder filled in from reference TRBV7-2 and TRBJ1-5): GAGVSQSPSNKVTEKGKDVELRCDPISGHTALYWYRQSLGQGLEFLIYFQGNSAPDKSGLPSDRFSAERTGGSVSTLTIQRTQQEDSAVYLCASSVRGNQPQHFGDGTRLSIL.

The chain recombines TRBV5-4 with TRBJ1-1; D uncertain. Germline CDR1 SGHNT, CDR2 YYREEE (reference sequence). V was shortened by 1 base and J by 5 bases, with 6 bases between the two germline ends. The CDR3 consists of 12 residues. CDR3 residues: CASSLYGTEAFF. CDR3 in DNA: TGTGCCAGCAGCTTGTACGGGACTGAAGCTTTCTTT.

This clone was counted once. The rearrangement joins TRBV9 to TRBJ1-5; TRBD1 agrees at 7 bases. CDR1 is SGDLS and CDR2 is YYNGEE in the germline V gene. The CDR3 length is 15 residues. V lost 3 bases, J lost 2 bases, and 5 bases stayed unmatched. CDR3 nucleotides: TGTGCCAGCAGCGCAGCCGGGACAGGCAATCAGCCCCAGCATTTT. It codes for CASSAAGTGNQPQHF.

The V gene is TRBV6-5, the J gene TRBJ2-7; D gene unclear. The CDR3 spans 13 residues. The germline gives CDR1 MNHEY, CDR2 SVGAGI. V lost 0 bases to trimming and J lost 9 bases, with 12 bases between them. The CDR3 nucleotides read TGTGCCAGCAGTTACTCTGTTTCCTGGGCGCAGTACTTC. This gives the protein CASSYSVSWAQYF.

This chain uses TRBV30 with TRBJ1-2, with 9 bases aligning to TRBD1. Looked up from germline, CDR1 is GTSNPN and CDR2 is SVGIG (reference sequence). The CDR3 runs 13 residues. V was clipped by 3 bases and J by 6 bases; unmatched bases: 5. This chain's CDR3 is CAWRGGDRDGYTF. The CDR3 nucleotides are TGTGCCTGGAGGGGCGGGGACAGGGATGGCTACACCTTC.

In its sample, this clone was seen once. CDR3 DNA sequence: TGTGCCAGCAAGAGTGCAACTAATGAAAAACTGTTTTTT. Translating gives CASKSATNEKLFF. The rearrangement links TRBV6-5 to TRBJ1-4, with D unresolved. Germline values: CDR1 MNHEY, CDR2 SVGAGI. The CDR3 spans 13 residues. V was shortened by 7 bases and J by 0 bases, with 6 bases between the two germline ends.

J is TRBJ1-2 and V is TRBV6-1, with D uncertain. The CDR3 length is 12 residues. The ends were cut back, 2 bases at V and 7 bases at J, with 8 bases in the middle. CDR1 is MNHNS and CDR2 is SASEGT in the germline V gene. The CDR3 is CASSERGSGYTF. The DNA of the CDR3 is TGTGCCAGCAGTGAACGAGGAAGTGGCTACACCTTC.

The CDR3 spells CASSDRGTAYNEQFF. DNA for the CDR3: TGTGCCAGCAGTGATAGAGGGACAGCTTACAATGAGCAGTTCTTC. This chain joins TRBV25-1 and TRBJ2-1, with 7 bases aligning to TRBD1. The CDR3 has 15 amino acids. Losses at the gene ends were 3 bases for V and 4 bases for J; bases not matched to a gene: 6. Germline V gene sequence: CDR1 MGHDK, CDR2 SYGVNS.

This chain connects TRBV27 to TRBJ2-7, with D maybe TRBD1 (6 bases). This CDR3 is 16 amino acids long. Trimming shortened V by 3 bases and J by 5 bases, and 20 bases separated the two germline ends. From germline, CDR1 is MNHEY and CDR2 SMNVEV (reference sequence). As DNA, the CDR3 is TGTGCCAGCAGTTTCTCCACCAGGGGAGTTACTCACGAGCAGTACTTC. Encoded protein: CASSFSTRGVTHEQYF.

This chain uses TRBV6-1 with TRBJ2-1; 12 nucleotides agree with TRBD2. This CDR3 has 15 residues. V was clipped by 4 bases and J by 4 bases; unmatched bases: 2. The germline gives CDR1 MNHNS, CDR2 SASEGT. The CDR3 DNA sequence: TGTGCCAGCAGTGCGACTAGCGGGGGTTACAATGAGCAGTTCTTC. Its protein product is CASSATSGGYNEQFF.

The chain joins TRBV5-1 to TRBJ2-5; a possible D gene is TRBD1 (7 bases). The CDR3 totals 14 residues. Trimming removed 8 bases at V and 0 bases at J, with 14 bases between. CDR1 and CDR2 (germline): SGHRS, YFSETQ. The CDR3 spells CASMEGAYQETQYF. The CDR3 region has the DNA TGCGCCAGTATGGAGGGGGCGTACCAAGAGACCCAGTACTTC.

The chain's CDR3 is CASSSGDRGTEAFF. DNA for the CDR3: TGTGCCAGCAGCTCCGGGGACAGGGGTACTGAAGCTTTCTTT. The chain carries TRBV11-2 and TRBJ1-1; 10 nucleotides agree with TRBD1. The V segment lost 4 bases and the J segment 5 bases; nucleotides outside the gene matches: 4. The germline CDR1 and CDR2 sequences are SGHAT and FQNNGV. This CDR3 spans 14 amino acids.

V gene TRBV7-3 combines with J gene TRBJ1-2; D not resolved. Germline assignment: CDR1 SGHTA and CDR2 FQGTGA. The CDR3 has 14 residues. The V and J ends lost 0 bases and 4 bases respectively, with 9 bases between them. CDR3 loop: CASSLTPGSYGYTF. In nucleotides, the CDR3 is TGTGCCAGCAGCTTAACCCCGGGGTCCTATGGCTACACCTTC.

The chain carries TRBV6-1 and TRBJ1-1; D possibly corresponds to TRBD1 (5 bases). Trimming stripped 2 bases from V and 1 base from J, with 8 bases between. Per germline, CDR1 MNHNS and CDR2 SASEGT. The CDR3 has 14 residues. CDR3 in amino acids: CASSEKGKNTEAFF. The CDR3, as DNA: TGTGCCAGCAGTGAAAAGGGGAAGAACACTGAAGCTTTCTTT.

Written as DNA, the CDR3 is TGTGCCAGCAGTTACCTTTCCCAGGGTGGGCATTCACCCCTCCACTTT. It is translated as CASSYLSQGGHSPLHF. The chain links TRBV6-5 to TRBJ1-6; D is perhaps TRBD1 (5 bases). There are 16 residues in the CDR3. Germline assignment: CDR1 MNHEY and CDR2 SVGAGI. V lost 2 bases, J lost 8 bases, and 16 bases lay in between.

The chain couples TRBV6-1 to TRBJ2-7, with D tentatively TRBD1 (5 bases). This CDR3 is 13 amino acids long. The ends were cut back, 4 bases at V and 3 bases at J, with 10 bases in the middle. The germline V gene encodes CDR1 MNHNS and CDR2 SASEGT. The CDR3 here is CASSALQGYEQYF. The DNA for the CDR3 is TGTGCCAGCAGTGCTCTCCAGGGCTACGAGCAGTACTTC.

The chain combines TRBV5-1 with TRBJ2-1; D may be TRBD2 (7 bases). V was shortened by 2 bases and J by 8 bases, with 11 bases between the two germline ends. There are 13 residues in the CDR3. Germline lookup yields CDR1 SGHRS and CDR2 YFSETQ. As DNA, the CDR3 is TGCGCCAGCAGCTTCGCGGGGGCGGATGAGCAGTTCTTC. Amino acid sequence: CASSFAGADEQFF.

As regards this clone: At one boundary the junction diverges from the germline segment, which might be a read error. Additional DNA sequences in this sample encode the identical CDR3. This chain connects TRBV10-1 to TRBJ1-1; no clear D gene. The CDR3 length is 13 residues. CDR1 is WNHNN, CDR2 SYGVQD, per germline (reference sequence). CDR3 sequence reads: CASSSDWNTEAFF. CDR3 coding DNA: TGCGCTAGCAGTTCCGACTGGAACACTGAAGCTTTCTTT.

The chain uses TRBV9 and TRBJ2-3; D may be TRBD2 (6 bases). CDR3 size: 16 residues. V was pared by 0 bases and J by 1 base, with 12 bases between. Germline CDR1 is SGDLS and CDR2 is YYNGEE. CDR3 DNA sequence: TGTGCCAGCAGCGTAGCGAGGGAGGACCGCACAGATACGCAGTATTTT. Translated, it gives CASSVAREDRTDTQYF.

The rearrangement uses TRBV5-1 and TRBJ2-3; TRBD2 might be the D (6 bases). The germline V gene has CDR1 SGHRS and CDR2 YFSETQ. Trimming left V 0 bases short and J 4 bases short, with 15 bases between. There are 16 residues in the CDR3. The CDR3 bases are TGCGCCAGCAGCTTGGTTGCGGGAACAAGCCCAGATACGCAGTATTTT. Protein product: CASSLVAGTSPDTQYF. Supplemented by reference TRBV5-1 and TRBJ2-3, the full variable domain reads KAGVTQTPRYLIKTRGQQVTLSCSPISGHRSVSWYQQTPGQGLQFLFEYFSETQRNKGNFPGRFSGRQFSNSRSEMNVSTLELGDSALYLCASSLVAGTSPDTQYFGPGTRLTVL.

This chain joins TRBV5-1 and TRBJ1-5, with 8 bases identical to TRBD1. V lost 4 bases and J lost 9; bases outside the gene matches: 9. Germline assignment: CDR1 SGHRS and CDR2 YFSETQ. The CDR3 loop spans 14 amino acids. For the CDR3, the DNA is TGCGCCAGCAGCCCGGGACAGGCGGGTTTGCCCCAGCATTTT. The encoded protein is CASSPGQAGLPQHF.

Remarks on this clone: One end of the junction varies from germline; a read error may be responsible. The chain uses TRBV9 and TRBJ2-1; D perhaps matches TRBD1 (6 bases). The CDR3 is made up of 13 amino acids. Germline V gives CDR1 SGDLS, CDR2 YYNGEE. The CDR3 reads CASSPDSFAPWVF. DNA of the CDR3: TGTGCCAGCAGCCCGGACAGTTTCGCCCCCTGGGTCTTC.

This clone was detected only once. The rearrangement uses TRBV30 and TRBJ1-6; D may be TRBD1 (6 bases). This CDR3 comprises 16 residues. Trimming pared 2 bases from V and 4 bases from J, leaving 15 bases between. The V gene's germline CDR1 is GTSNPN and CDR2 SVGIG (reference sequence). CDR3 region: CAWSRNEDRYNSPLHF. For the CDR3, the DNA is TGTGCCTGGAGTAGAAATGAGGACAGATATAATTCACCCCTCCACTTT. The full variable domain, completed using reference TRBV30 and TRBJ1-6, is SQTIHQWPATLVQPVGSPLSLECTVEGTSNPNLYWYRQAAGRGLQLLFYSVGIGQISSEVPQNLSASRPQDRQFILSSKKLLLSDSGFYLCAWSRNEDRYNSPLHFGNGTRLTVT.

This clone was detected many times. J is TRBJ1-5 and V is TRBV6-1; TRBD1 matches at 8 bases. Germline values: CDR1 MNHNS, CDR2 SASEGT. CDR3 size: 15 residues. The trim removed 4 bases at V and 7 bases at J, leaving 9 bases unmatched. The CDR3 region has the DNA TGTGCCAGCAGTGGGGGCGACAGGGGAGGGCAGCCCCAGCATTTT. Its protein product is CASSGGDRGGQPQHF.

The chain recombines TRBV4-2 with TRBJ2-1, with TRBD2 matching 9 bases. Per the germline V gene, CDR1 is LGHNA and CDR2 is YNFKEQ. J was trimmed by 6 bases and V by 4 bases; bases with no gene match: 7. The length of the CDR3 is 15 residues. Here the CDR3 DNA reads TGTGCCAGCAGCCCAGCGGGGGGCGATGCCAATGAGCAGTTCTTC. This codes for CASSPAGGDANEQFF.

The chain employs TRBV30 and TRBJ2-2; 7 bases agree with TRBD2. Germline lookup yields CDR1 GTSNPN and CDR2 SVGIG (reference sequence). The CDR3 spans 14 residues. V lost 0 bases to trimming and J lost 6 bases; unmatched junction nucleotides: 4. The CDR3 DNA sequence: TGTGCCTGGAGTGTGGGAGGGGTGGCCGGGGAGCTGTTTTTT. Its translation: CAWSVGGVAGELFF. The whole variable domain, filled in from reference TRBV30 and TRBJ2-2, reads SQTIHQWPATLVQPVGSPLSLECTVEGTSNPNLYWYRQAAGRGLQLLFYSVGIGQISSEVPQNLSASRPQDRQFILSSKKLLLSDSGFYLCAWSVGGVAGELFFGEGSRLTVL.

DNA of the CDR3: TGTGCCAGCTCACCTGCGCCTACCTATGGCTACACCTTC. Its translation: CASSPAPTYGYTF. V is TRBV18 and J is TRBJ1-2; D not certain. The V gene's germline CDR1 is KGHSH and CDR2 LQKENI. The ends were cut back, 3 bases at V and 4 bases at J, with 9 bases in the middle. The CDR3 covers 13 residues.

The rearrangement uses TRBV5-6 and TRBJ1-2; no clear D gene. In germline, CDR1 is SGHDT, CDR2 YYEEEE. Between the trimmed V and J ends, which lost 7 bases and 7 bases, there was a span of 11 bases. The CDR3 has 11 amino acids. The DNA for the CDR3 is TGTGCCAGCGGGCGGAGGAGTGGCTACACCTTC. It specifies CASGRRSGYTF.